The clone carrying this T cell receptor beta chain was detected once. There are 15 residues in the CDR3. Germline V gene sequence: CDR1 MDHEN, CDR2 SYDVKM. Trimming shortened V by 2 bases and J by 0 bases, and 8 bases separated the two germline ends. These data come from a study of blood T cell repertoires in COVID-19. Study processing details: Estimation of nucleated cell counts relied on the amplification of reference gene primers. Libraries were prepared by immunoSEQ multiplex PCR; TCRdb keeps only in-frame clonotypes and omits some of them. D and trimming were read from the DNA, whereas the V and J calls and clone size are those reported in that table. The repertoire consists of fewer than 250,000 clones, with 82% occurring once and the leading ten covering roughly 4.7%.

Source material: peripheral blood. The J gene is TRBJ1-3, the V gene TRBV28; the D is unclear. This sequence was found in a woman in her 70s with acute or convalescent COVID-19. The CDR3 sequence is CASSLGSNSGNTIYF. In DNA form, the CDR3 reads TGTGCCAGCAGTTTAGGCAGTAACTCTGGAAACACCATATATTTT. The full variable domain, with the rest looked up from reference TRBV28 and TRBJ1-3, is DVKVTQSSRYLVKRTGEKVFLECVQDMDHENMFWYRQDPGLGLRLIYFSYDVKMKEKGDIPEGYSVSREKKERFSLILESASTNQTSMYLCASSLGSNSGNTIYFGEGSWLTVV.